This T cell receptor beta chain was captured in a study of OX40 agonist ivuxolimab in advanced cancers. At the level of the study: The patients received agonistic anti-OX40 (CD134) antibody ivuxolimab. Patients were dosed intravenously with ivuxolimab at 0.01 to 10 mg/kg every 2 weeks.

Remarks on this clone: Its target is not known.

In germline, CDR1 is SGHNT, CDR2 YYREEE (reference sequence). V dropped 3 bases and J dropped 3 bases, with 10 bases sitting between them. The CDR3 loop spans 14 amino acids. Produced via immunoSEQ multiplex PCR; TCRdb's table is partial and in-frame only. The table records more than 80,000 clones, around 87% of them present only once. Study-wide results and limits: Some of the lowest clonal expansion was seen in partial responders at 0.1-3.0 mg/kg.

This receptor was obtained from an adult with an advanced solid tumor such as melanoma, head and neck, liver or kidney cancer. Specimen: CD4+ or CD8+ T cells sorted from blood, collected in a trial of the OX40 agonist ivuxolimab. The chain is built from TRBV5-4 and TRBJ2-1; TRBD1 might be the D (5 bases). CDR3 protein: CASSYLGVYNEQFF. The CDR3 nucleotides are TGTGCCAGCAGCTACCTAGGGGTCTACAATGAGCAGTTCTTC.